The clone carrying this T cell receptor beta chain has a handful of counts. The antigen remains undetermined. This entry belongs to a study of beta chain features in type 1 diabetes. Study-wide results and caveats: TCRB CDR3s were moderately but significantly shorter in Type 1 diabetes patients in all four CD4+ subsets.

Sequencing targeted expressed TCRB transcripts, as all isolated RNA had been reverse transcribed. Data came from immunoSEQ multiplex PCR; TCRdb stores just in-frame clones and leaves some out. This sample carries some 240,000 clones, approximately 16% of them seen once, and the ten largest clones take about 0.08%. Staining for CD45RO/CCR7/CD25/CD127/CD95/CD27 allowed sorting of CD4+ naive, central memory, regulatory and stem cell-like memory cells. The length of the CDR3 is 13 residues. V was cut by 6 bases and J by 2 bases, with 10 bases left in between. Germline lookup yields CDR1 SGHDN and CDR2 FVKESK.

The source of this sequence is a man under 40 with type 1 diabetes. The chain has TRBV14 and TRBJ1-1, with D uncertain. The sequenced sample was naive CD4+ T cells from blood. This chain's CDR3 is CASSLRANTEAFF. The CDR3 bases are TGTGCCAGCAGTTTGCGGGCCAACACTGAAGCTTTCTTT.